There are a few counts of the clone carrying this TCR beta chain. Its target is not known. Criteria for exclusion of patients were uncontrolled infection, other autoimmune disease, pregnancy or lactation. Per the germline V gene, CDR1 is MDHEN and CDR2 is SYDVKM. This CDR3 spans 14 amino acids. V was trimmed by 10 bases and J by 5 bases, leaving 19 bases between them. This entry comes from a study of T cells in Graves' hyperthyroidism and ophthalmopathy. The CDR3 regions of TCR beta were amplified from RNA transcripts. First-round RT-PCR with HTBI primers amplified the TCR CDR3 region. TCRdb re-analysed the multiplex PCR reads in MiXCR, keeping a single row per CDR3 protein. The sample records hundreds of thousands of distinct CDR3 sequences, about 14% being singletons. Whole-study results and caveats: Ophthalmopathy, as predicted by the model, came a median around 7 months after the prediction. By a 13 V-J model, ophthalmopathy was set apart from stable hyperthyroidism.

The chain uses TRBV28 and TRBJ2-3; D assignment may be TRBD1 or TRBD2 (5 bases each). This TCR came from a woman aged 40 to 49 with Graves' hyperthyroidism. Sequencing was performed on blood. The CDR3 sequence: CATKVGDGGDTQYF. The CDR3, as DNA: TGTGCCACCAAAGTAGGGGATGGGGGAGATACGCAGTATTTT.